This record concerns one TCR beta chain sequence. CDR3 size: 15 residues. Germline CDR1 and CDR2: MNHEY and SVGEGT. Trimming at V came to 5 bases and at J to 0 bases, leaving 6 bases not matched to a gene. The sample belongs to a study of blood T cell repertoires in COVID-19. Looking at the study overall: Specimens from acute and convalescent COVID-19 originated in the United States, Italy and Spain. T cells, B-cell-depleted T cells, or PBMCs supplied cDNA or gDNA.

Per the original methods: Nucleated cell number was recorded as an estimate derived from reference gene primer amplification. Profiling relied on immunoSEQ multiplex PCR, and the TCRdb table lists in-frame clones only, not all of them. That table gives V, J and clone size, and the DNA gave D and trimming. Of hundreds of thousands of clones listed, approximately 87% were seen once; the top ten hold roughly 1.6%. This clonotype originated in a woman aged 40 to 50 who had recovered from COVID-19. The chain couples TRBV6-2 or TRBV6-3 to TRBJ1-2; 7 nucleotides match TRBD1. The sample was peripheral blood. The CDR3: CASSTTGTANYGYTF. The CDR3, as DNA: TGTGCCAGCAGTACGACTGGGACAGCTAACTATGGCTACACCTTC.